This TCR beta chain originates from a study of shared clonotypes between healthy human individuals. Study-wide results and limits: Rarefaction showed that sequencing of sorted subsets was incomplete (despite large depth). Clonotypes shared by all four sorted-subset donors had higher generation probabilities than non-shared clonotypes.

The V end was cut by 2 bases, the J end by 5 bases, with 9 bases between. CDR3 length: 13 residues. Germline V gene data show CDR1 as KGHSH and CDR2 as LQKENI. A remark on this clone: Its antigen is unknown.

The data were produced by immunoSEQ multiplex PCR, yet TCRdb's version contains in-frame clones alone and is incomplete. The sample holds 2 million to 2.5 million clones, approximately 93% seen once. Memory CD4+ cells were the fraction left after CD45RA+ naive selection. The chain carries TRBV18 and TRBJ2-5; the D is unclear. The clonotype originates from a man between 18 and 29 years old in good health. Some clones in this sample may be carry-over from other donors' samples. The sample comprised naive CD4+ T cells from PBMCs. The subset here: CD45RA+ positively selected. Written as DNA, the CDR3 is TGTGCCAGCTCACCAGCGGACGTCGAGACCCAGTACTTC. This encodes CASSPADVETQYF. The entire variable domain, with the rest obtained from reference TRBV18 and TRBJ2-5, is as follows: NAGVMQNPRHLVRRRGQEARLRCSPMKGHSHVYWYRQLPEEGLKFMVYLQKENIIDESGMPKERFSAEFPKEGPSILRIQQVVRGDSAAYFCASSPADVETQYFGPGTRLLVL.